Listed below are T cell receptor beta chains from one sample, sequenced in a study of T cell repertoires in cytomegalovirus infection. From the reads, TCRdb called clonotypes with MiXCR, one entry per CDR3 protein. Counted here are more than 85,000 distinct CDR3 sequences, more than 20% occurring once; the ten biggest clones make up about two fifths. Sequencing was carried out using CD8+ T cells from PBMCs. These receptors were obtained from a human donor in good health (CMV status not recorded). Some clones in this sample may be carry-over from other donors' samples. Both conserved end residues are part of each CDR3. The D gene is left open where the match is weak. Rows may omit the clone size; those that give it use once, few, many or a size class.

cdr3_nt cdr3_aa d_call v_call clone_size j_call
TGTGCCAGCAGTTTCCCCCGGGACCCAACGAACACCGGGGAGCTGTTTTTT CASSFPRDPTNTGELFF . TRBV6-5 . TRBJ2-2
TGTGCCAGCAGTCGCACTAGCGGGGGCCGAGGGTCCAATGAGCAGTTCTTC CASSRTSGGRGSNEQFF TRBD2 TRBV12-3/TRBV12-4 few TRBJ2-1
TGTGCCAGCCATGCCGGGACAGGGGTAGTCGAGACCCAGTACTTC CASHAGTGVVETQYF TRBD1 TRBV18 . TRBJ2-5
TGTGCCACCACCGAGGACAGGGGGCGCGTCGGGGAGCTGTTTTTT CATTEDRGRVGELFF TRBD1 TRBV19 . TRBJ2-2
TGTGCCAGCAGACCAGGGGAAGGGAATCAGCCCCAGCATTTT CASRPGEGNQPQHF . TRBV27 . TRBJ1-5
TGTGCCAGCAGCTCCCCCAGACTGAACACTGAAGCTTTCTTT CASSSPRLNTEAFF . TRBV2 . TRBJ1-1
TGTGCGGGGAACAATGAGCAGTTCTTC CAGNNEQFF . TRBV7-9 few TRBJ2-1
TGTGCCAGCAGTTACGTCGGGGGCAATCAGCCCCAGCATTTT CASSYVGGNQPQHF . TRBV6-6 few TRBJ1-5
TGTGCCAGCAGCTCACAACCGACTAGCCCGGGCGGGGAGCTGTTTTTT CASSSQPTSPGGELFF TRBD2 TRBV9 . TRBJ2-2
TGTGCCAGCAGCTCGATTAACAGGGGTCAGCCCCAGCATTTT CASSSINRGQPQHF TRBD1 TRBV11-2 many TRBJ1-5
TGTGCCAGCAGTCCTACGGTTACTTCAGAGACCCAGTACTTC CASSPTVTSETQYF . TRBV6-2/TRBV6-3 . TRBJ2-5
TGTGCCACCAGTGCGGGGTCTTCAGGTGAAGCTTTCTTT CATSAGSSGEAFF . TRBV24-1 few TRBJ1-1
TGTGCCAGCAGTGAATGGGCCGGGGAGGGCGGCTACACCTTC CASSEWAGEGGYTF . TRBV25-1 . TRBJ1-2
TGTGCCAGCAGCCAAGATGAGGGACAGGCCTACGAGCAGTACTTC CASSQDEGQAYEQYF TRBD1 TRBV4-2 . TRBJ2-7
TGTGCCAGCAGCTTAGGCTCCATCGGGGCCCATATGGAGTCACCCCTCCACTTT CASSLGSIGAHMESPLHF . TRBV7-8 many TRBJ1-6
TGCAGCGTTGAAGAAAGCTCCTACAATGAGCAGTTCTTC CSVEESSYNEQFF . TRBV29-1 . TRBJ2-1
TGCAGTGCTAGAGAGGGGGCTAGCGTAAAGCAGTACTTC CSAREGASVKQYF . TRBV20-1 many TRBJ2-7
TGTGCCAACAGGAGACAGGGTTCGTTAATCGTCTATGGCTACACCTTC CANRRQGSLIVYGYTF TRBD1 TRBV25-1 . TRBJ1-2
TGTGCCAGCAGTTCGGGGGTTTCGAACACCGGGGAGCTGTTTTTT CASSSGVSNTGELFF . TRBV28 . TRBJ2-2
TGTGCCAGCAGCTTAGCGGGTGGTCAAGAGACCCAGTACTTC CASSLAGGQETQYF . TRBV7-2 many TRBJ2-5
TGTGCCAGCAGTTTCCCGGGACAAGTAAATACGCAGTATTTT CASSFPGQVNTQYF . TRBV27 few TRBJ2-3
TGTGCCAGCAAGGAGCTCTATGGCTACACCTTC CASKELYGYTF . TRBV28 few TRBJ1-2
TGTGCCAGCAGCCCTAGACAGGGGGCGAACTATGGCTACACCTTC CASSPRQGANYGYTF TRBD1 TRBV7-8 many TRBJ1-2
TGCAGCGTTGAGCGGGGGGCCGGGGAGCTGTTTTTT CSVERGAGELFF TRBD2 TRBV29-1 many TRBJ2-2
TGTGCCAGCACCAAGCGGGAGATGGTGAATGAGCAGTTCTTC CASTKREMVNEQFF TRBD2 TRBV7-9 few TRBJ2-1
TGCGCCAGCCGGGGAGGGGGATTCGAGCAGTACTTC CASRGGGFEQYF . TRBV10-2 . TRBJ2-7
TGTGCCAGCAGTTACGGAGGGGCTAGCTACGAGCAGTACTTC CASSYGGASYEQYF . TRBV6-5 many TRBJ2-7
TGTGCCATCAGTGAGTCGAAGAGGGGGAAGCGATTCAATGAGCAGTTCTTC CAISESKRGKRFNEQFF . TRBV10-3 once TRBJ2-1
TGTGCCAGCGAGTTTAGCCCTAGCGGGGTAACCGGGGAGCTGTTTTTT CASEFSPSGVTGELFF TRBD2 TRBV12-3/TRBV12-4 many TRBJ2-2
TGTGCCTGGAGCCTTACTAGCGGGGAGACCCAGTACTTC CAWSLTSGETQYF TRBD2 TRBV30 . TRBJ2-5
TGCAGTGCTAGACTGGGACAGCGGTCCTACAATGAGCAGTTCTTC CSARLGQRSYNEQFF TRBD1 TRBV20-1 . TRBJ2-1
TGTGCCAGCAGCTTGTGTCTGCCATGTAACTATGGCTACACCTTC CASSLCLPCNYGYTF . TRBV5-5 . TRBJ1-2
TGTGCCAGCTCACCACAAGGACCAACCGACGAGCAGTACTTC CASSPQGPTDEQYF . TRBV18 . TRBJ2-7
TGCAGCGTTGACGTGGGCATCCCCTATGGCTACACCTTC CSVDVGIPYGYTF . TRBV29-1 few TRBJ1-2
TGTGCCAGCAGTTACAAGGCAGGGTTCTACGAGCAGTACTTC CASSYKAGFYEQYF . TRBV6-1 once TRBJ2-7
TGTGCCAGCAGCCCATTAGCGGGGGCCGAGTACAATGAGCAGTTCTTC CASSPLAGAEYNEQFF TRBD2 TRBV5-6 . TRBJ2-1
TGTGCCAGCGAAACGGGACTAGCGAGTAGCACAGATACGCAGTATTTT CASETGLASSTDTQYF TRBD2 TRBV2 few TRBJ2-3
TGTGCCAGCAGCTCCGACGGGTCCCTCGCCGCCCTCTACGAGCAGTACTTC CASSSDGSLAALYEQYF . TRBV7-9 many TRBJ2-7
TGCGCCAGCAGCCAAGAATATGGGGACAGGGGGCGTGAAAAACTGTTTTTT CASSQEYGDRGREKLFF TRBD1 TRBV4-1 . TRBJ1-4
TGTGCTAGTGGTGACGGTATGAACACTGAAGCTTTCTTT CASGDGMNTEAFF . TRBV12-5 . TRBJ1-1
TGTGCCAGCCAGGGACACACCAGCTCCTACGAGCAGTACTTC CASQGHTSSYEQYF . TRBV7-9 . TRBJ2-7
TGTGCCAGCAGCCTCAGTCAGGGCTACACCTTC CASSLSQGYTF . TRBV7-9 . TRBJ1-2